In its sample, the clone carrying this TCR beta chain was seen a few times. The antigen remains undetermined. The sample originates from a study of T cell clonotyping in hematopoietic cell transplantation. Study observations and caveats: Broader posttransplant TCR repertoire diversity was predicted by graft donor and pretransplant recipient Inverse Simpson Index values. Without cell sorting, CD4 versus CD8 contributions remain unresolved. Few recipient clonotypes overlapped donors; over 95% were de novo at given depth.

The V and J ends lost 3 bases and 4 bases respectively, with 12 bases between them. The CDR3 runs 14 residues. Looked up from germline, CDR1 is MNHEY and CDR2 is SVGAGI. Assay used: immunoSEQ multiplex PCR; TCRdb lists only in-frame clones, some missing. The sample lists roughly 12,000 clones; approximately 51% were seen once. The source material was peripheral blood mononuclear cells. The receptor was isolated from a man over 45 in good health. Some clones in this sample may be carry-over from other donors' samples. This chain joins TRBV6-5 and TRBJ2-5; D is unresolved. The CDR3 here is CASSYRAARETQYF. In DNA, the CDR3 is TGTGCCAGCAGTTATAGGGCAGCTAGAGAGACCCAGTACTTC.